This T cell receptor (beta chain) derives from a study of T cells after yellow fever vaccination. This clonotype was counted ten times or more. MiXCR was run by TCRdb on the 5' RACE reads, yielding one entry per CDR3 protein. The sample lists about 47,000 distinct CDR3 sequences; 7% to 8.5% were seen once. The CDR3 runs to 14 residues. The V gene's germline CDR1 is SEHNR and CDR2 FQNEAQ (reference sequence). The V end was cut by 7 bases, the J end by 4 bases, with 16 bases between. This TCR was recovered from a man aged 18-30 years who received the YFV17D yellow fever vaccine. The chain couples TRBV7-9 to TRBJ1-1, with D perhaps TRBD1 (5 bases). The sequences come from CD8+ T cells sorted from PBMCs, collected roughly 15 days after the first yellow fever vaccination. In nucleotides, the CDR3 is TGTGCCAGCAATTATGACGGAAGGGGCACTGAAGCTTTCTTT. As protein: CASNYDGRGTEAFF.